These 25 T cell receptor beta chains were sequenced from one sample in a study of blood T cell repertoires in COVID-19. Sequencing was performed with immunoSEQ multiplex PCR; in TCRdb, only in-frame clones are kept and a portion is missing. The sample gives roughly 63,000 clones, under 80% of which show up once; roughly 9.8% is in the top ten. The sequenced sample was peripheral blood. These receptors came from a human donor in a cohort sampled during active COVID-19.

This chain links TRBV5-1 with TRBJ2-7; 10 bases are shared with TRBD2. Looked up from germline, CDR1 is SGHRS and CDR2 is YFSETQ. This CDR3 is 15 amino acids long. V shed 0 bases and J 6 bases; nucleotides not matched to a gene: 6. The CDR3 reads CASSLASGRASEQYF. The CDR3 nucleotides read TGCGCCAGCAGCTTGGCCAGCGGGAGGGCCTCCGAGCAGTACTTC.

The rearrangement links TRBV30 to TRBJ2-7; 8 bases are shared with TRBD2. The CDR3 loop spans 13 amino acids. Germline V gene lookup returns CDR1 GTSNPN and CDR2 SVGIG (reference sequence). The trim removed 6 bases at V and 9 bases at J, leaving 13 bases unmatched. The CDR3 spells CACQKGLVNGQYF. CDR3 coding DNA: TGTGCCTGCCAAAAGGGACTAGTAAATGGGCAGTACTTC.

This chain links TRBV2 with TRBJ1-4, with 7 bases aligning to TRBD1. The CDR3 sequence is 12 residues long. Germline CDR1 and CDR2: SNHLY and FYNNEI. After removal of 4 bases from V and 10 bases from J, the junction contained 3 bases not matched to a gene. The CDR3 coding sequence is TGTGCCAGCAGTGTTCAGGGGGGAAAACTGTTTTTT. It specifies CASSVQGGKLFF. The variable domain in full, completed from reference TRBV2 and TRBJ1-4, reads EPEVTQTPSHQVTQMGQEVILRCVPISNHLYFYWYRQILGQKVEFLVSFYNNEISEKSEIFDDQFSVERPDGSNFTLKIRSTKLEDSAMYFCASSVQGGKLFFGSGTQLSVL.

In this sample, this clone turned up a few times. The J gene is TRBJ2-2, the V gene TRBV11-3; 10 bases are shared with TRBD1. J gave up 3 bases and V 5 bases, and 3 bases lay outside the gene matches. This CDR3 contains 15 residues. Germline loops: CDR1 SGHNT, CDR2 YENEEA. The CDR3 region has the DNA TGTGCCAGCAGCGGGGACAGGGGTCACACCGGGGAGCTGTTTTTT. It yields the protein CASSGDRGHTGELFF.

In this sample, this clone turned up a few times. V gene TRBV19 combines with J gene TRBJ1-2, with D tentatively TRBD1 (5 bases). CDR3 length: 14 amino acids. V gave up 7 bases and J gave up 1 base, with 13 bases separating them. From germline, CDR1 is LNHDA and CDR2 SQIVND (reference sequence). The CDR3 sequence is CASTGQGYNYGYTF. For the CDR3, the DNA is TGTGCCAGTACCGGGCAGGGCTATAACTATGGCTACACCTTC.

The V and J genes are TRBV28 and TRBJ2-2; a weak D match, TRBD2 (5 bases). V lost 5 bases and J 4 bases, leaving 14 bases between the germline ends. CDR3 length: 15 residues. Germline V gene sequence: CDR1 MDHEN, CDR2 SYDVKM. The chain's CDR3 is CASSIPGIVTGELFF. CDR3 bases: TGTGCCAGCAGTATCCCCGGGATCGTCACCGGGGAGCTGTTTTTT.

V usage is TRBV27 and J usage is TRBJ2-3; D might be TRBD2 (7 bases). This CDR3 comprises 14 residues. V gave up 6 bases and J gave up 5 bases, with 15 bases separating them. The germline V gene encodes CDR1 MNHEY and CDR2 SMNVEV (reference sequence). CDR3 amino acids: CASSYEGGGDTQYF. CDR3 DNA: TGTGCCAGCAGCTATGAAGGGGGGGGAGATACGCAGTATTTT.

The chain uses TRBV14 and TRBJ2-3, with no clear D. CDR3 size: 14 residues. V lost 0 bases to trimming and J lost 6 bases, with 10 bases between them. Germline loops: CDR1 SGHDN, CDR2 FVKESK. This chain's CDR3 is CASSQDPFRDTQYF. DNA of the CDR3: TGTGCCAGCAGCCAAGATCCCTTCAGGGATACGCAGTATTTT. Together with reference TRBV14 and TRBJ2-3, the CDR3 gives the full variable domain: EAGVTQFPSHSVIEKGQTVTLRCDPISGHDNLYWYRRVMGKEIKFLLHFVKESKQDESGMPNNRFLAERTGGTYSTLKVQPAELEDSGVYFCASSQDPFRDTQYFGPGTRLTVL.

The chain employs TRBV18 and TRBJ1-1, with D perhaps TRBD1 (5 bases). Germline-derived CDR1 and CDR2 are KGHSH and LQKENI. CDR3 size: 13 residues. V lost 5 bases to trimming and J lost 2 bases, with 9 bases between them. The CDR3 nucleotides are TGTGCCAGCTCAGAGACAGTAAACACTGAAGCTTTCTTT. As protein: CASSETVNTEAFF.

This chain joins TRBV11-3 and TRBJ2-2, with TRBD2 matching over 9 bases. The J segment lost 7 bases and the V segment lost 4 bases, leaving 10 bases of the junction unmatched. CDR3 length: 16 amino acids. Germline loops: CDR1 SGHNT, CDR2 YENEEA. The CDR3 region is CASSYRSGRTGGELFF. The CDR3 DNA reads as TGTGCCAGCAGCTACAGAAGCGGGAGGACCGGCGGGGAGCTGTTTTTT. The variable domain in full, with the rest retrieved from reference TRBV11-3 and TRBJ2-2, is EAGVVQSPRYKIIEKKQPVAFWCNPISGHNTLYWYLQNLGQGPELLIRYENEEAVDDSQLPKDRFSAERLKGVDSTLKIQPAELGDSAVYLCASSYRSGRTGGELFFGEGSRLTVL.

This clone was counted only a few times. The CDR3 loop is CASSFEGLAGRAGELFF. The CDR3 DNA is TGTGCCAGCAGTTTTGAGGGACTAGCGGGACGCGCCGGGGAGCTGTTTTTT. V is TRBV28 and J is TRBJ2-2; 13 bases are shared with TRBD2. Germline assignment: CDR1 MDHEN and CDR2 SYDVKM. The CDR3 contains 17 residues. V was clipped by 3 bases and J by 6 bases; unmatched bases: 7.

V gene TRBV5-4 combines with J gene TRBJ2-1, with 7 bases matching TRBD2. This CDR3 is 17 amino acids long. The J segment lost 4 bases and the V segment lost 4 bases, leaving 14 bases of the junction unmatched. Germline loops: CDR1 SGHNT, CDR2 YYREEE (reference sequence). CDR3 region: CASSPVDRGSGYNEQFF. CDR3 DNA sequence: TGTGCCAGCAGCCCTGTAGATCGCGGGAGCGGTTACAATGAGCAGTTCTTC.

This chain joins TRBV28 and TRBJ2-4, with TRBD2 matching over 7 bases. CDR3 length equals 14 residues. The V segment lost 8 bases and the J segment 8 bases; nucleotides outside the gene matches: 12. Germline values: CDR1 MDHEN, CDR2 SYDVKM. The DNA of the CDR3 is TGTGCCAGCGGAGGCGGGAGTGGGAGAGACATTCAGTACTTC. This encodes CASGGGSGRDIQYF.

V gene TRBV7-2 combines with J gene TRBJ1-2; a weak D match, TRBD1 (5 bases). CDR1 and CDR2 from the germline V gene are SGHTA and FQGNSA. V lost 5 bases and J lost 4, with 20 bases in between. The CDR3 length is 16 residues. The CDR3 loop is CASSRGRARAGYGYTF. CDR3 coding DNA: TGTGCCAGCAGCCGGGGGAGGGCCAGGGCGGGCTATGGCTACACCTTC.

The chain joins TRBV7-9 to TRBJ2-7; no reliable D call. This CDR3 is 12 amino acids long. V was cut by 4 bases and J by 4 bases, with 8 bases left in between. Germline CDR1 reads SEHNR; CDR2 reads FQNEAQ (reference sequence). The CDR3 loop reads CASSSNLYEQYF. CDR3 DNA: TGTGCCAGCAGCTCTAATTTGTACGAGCAGTACTTC.

The chain carries TRBV19 and TRBJ2-1; 8 nucleotides match TRBD2. V trimming: 3 bases; J trimming: 7 bases; junction bases outside the gene matches: 20. The germline V gene encodes CDR1 LNHDA and CDR2 SQIVND (reference sequence). CDR3 length: 19 residues. The CDR3 DNA reads TGTGCCAGTAGTATCTATCCTAGCGGGCCCCATGGGGTTAGGAATGAGCAGTTCTTC. Translating gives CASSIYPSGPHGVRNEQFF.

The chain is built from TRBV4-2 and TRBJ1-6; D gene ambiguous. CDR3 length: 15 residues. Germline V CDR1 and CDR2: LGHNA, YNFKEQ. V was pared by 0 bases and J by 10 bases, with 13 bases between. This CDR3 is CASSQDPGGSSPLHF. The CDR3 DNA follows: TGTGCCAGCAGCCAAGATCCGGGAGGCTCCTCACCCCTCCACTTT.

The gene calls are TRBV7-2 and TRBJ1-5; 7 bases are a match to TRBD1. This CDR3 region has 14 residues. V shed 4 bases and J 4 bases; nucleotides not matched to a gene: 4. Germline-derived CDR1 and CDR2 are SGHTA and FQGNSA. CDR3: CASSSLQGNQPQHF. The DNA of the CDR3 is TGTGCCAGCAGCTCCTTACAGGGGAATCAGCCCCAGCATTTT.

This sequence joins TRBV11-2 and TRBJ2-1; possible D gene TRBD2, 5 bases. Germline CDR1 and CDR2: SGHAT and FQNNGV. CDR3 length equals 16 residues. The germline V and J ends were trimmed by 0 bases and 3 bases, with 12 bases remaining between them. The CDR3 sequence: CASSLDPSGYYNEQFF. Here the CDR3 DNA reads TGTGCCAGCAGCTTAGATCCCAGCGGCTACTACAATGAGCAGTTCTTC. The complete variable domain, with remaining parts taken from reference TRBV11-2 and TRBJ2-1, reads EAGVAQSPRYKIIEKRQSVAFWCNPISGHATLYWYQQILGQGPKLLIQFQNNGVVDDSQLPKDRFSAERLKGVDSTLKIQPAKLEDSAVYLCASSLDPSGYYNEQFFGPGTRLTVL.

J is TRBJ2-5 and V is TRBV30; a weak D match, TRBD2 (6 bases). In germline, CDR1 is GTSNPN, CDR2 SVGIG (reference sequence). This CDR3 comprises 14 residues. V lost 4 bases, J lost 11 bases, and 23 bases lay in between. In DNA, the CDR3 is TGTGCCTGGATAAGAGCGGGCGGCTCCCTGCATCAGTACTTC. This encodes CAWIRAGGSLHQYF.

The CDR3 loop is CASSLTSGRASWGGTQYF. CDR3 nucleotides: TGTGCCAGCAGCTTAACTAGCGGGAGGGCGTCCTGGGGAGGGACCCAGTACTTC. The chain links TRBV7-2 to TRBJ2-5; 13 bases map to TRBD2. J lost 7 bases, V lost 2 bases, and 13 bases had no gene match. CDR3 length: 18 amino acids. Germline V gives CDR1 SGHTA, CDR2 FQGNSA.

This clone was counted a few times. The chain is built from TRBV11-3 and TRBJ2-1; D is uncertain. The CDR3 covers 13 residues. Trimming cost V 4 bases and J 10 bases, with 14 bases left between them. Germline CDR1 SGHNT, CDR2 YENEEA. This CDR3 is CASSSLNSREQFF. CDR3 sequence (DNA): TGTGCCAGCAGCTCCCTTAACAGTCGCGAGCAGTTCTTC.

The rearrangement links TRBV3-1 (or the pseudogene TRBV3-2) to TRBJ2-2; the D gene is possibly TRBD2 (6 bases). CDR3 length equals 15 residues. The V gene lost 4 bases and the J gene lost 1 base, with 10 bases spanning the gap. Germline V CDR1 and CDR2: LGHDT, YNNKEL (reference sequence). The CDR3 loop is CASSLGTQNTGELFF. The CDR3 DNA reads as TGTGCCAGCAGCCTCGGGACTCAGAACACCGGGGAGCTGTTTTTT.

The chain recombines TRBV7-2 with TRBJ2-5; D perhaps matches TRBD2 (6 bases). This CDR3 is built from 14 residues. Germline loops: CDR1 SGHTA, CDR2 FQGNSA. The germline V and J ends were trimmed by 6 bases and 5 bases, with 16 bases remaining between them. CDR3 sequence (DNA): TGTGCCAGCAGGGCCCTCGGGGGATTGGAGACCCAGTACTTC. This translates into CASRALGGLETQYF.

J is TRBJ1-5 and V is TRBV4-3; possible D gene TRBD1, 5 bases. Trimming removed 0 bases at V and 3 bases at J, with 9 bases between. The CDR3 consists of 15 residues. Germline V lookup: CDR1 LGHNA, CDR2 YSLEER. The CDR3 loop is CASSQELGLNQPQHF. The CDR3 DNA follows: TGCGCCAGCAGCCAAGAGCTGGGGCTCAATCAGCCCCAGCATTTT.